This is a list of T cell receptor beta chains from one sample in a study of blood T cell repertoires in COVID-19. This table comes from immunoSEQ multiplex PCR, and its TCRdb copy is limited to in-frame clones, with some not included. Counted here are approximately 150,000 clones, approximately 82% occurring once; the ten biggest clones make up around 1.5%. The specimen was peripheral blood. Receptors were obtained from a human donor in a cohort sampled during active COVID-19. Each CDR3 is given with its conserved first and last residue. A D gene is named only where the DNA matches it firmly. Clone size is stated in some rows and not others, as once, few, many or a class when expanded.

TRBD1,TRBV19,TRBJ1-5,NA,TGTGCCAGTACCCGTGGACAGGGGGGACAGCCCCAGCATTTT,CASTRGQGGQPQHF
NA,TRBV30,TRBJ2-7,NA,TGTGCCTGGGGAGGACAGAGCATTCGACCCGAGCAGTACTTC,CAWGGQSIRPEQYF
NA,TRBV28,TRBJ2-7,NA,TGTGCCAGCAGACAGGGCTACGAGCAGTACTTC,CASRQGYEQYF
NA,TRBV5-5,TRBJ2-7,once,TGTGCCAGCAGCTTCTCCCTAGCAAGCGAGCAGTACTTC,CASSFSLASEQYF
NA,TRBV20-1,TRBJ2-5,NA,TGCAGTGCTAGGTTAATAGAGACCCAGTACTTC,CSARLIETQYF
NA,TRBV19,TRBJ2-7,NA,TGTGCCAGTAGTATGGACAACTACGAGCAGTACTTC,CASSMDNYEQYF
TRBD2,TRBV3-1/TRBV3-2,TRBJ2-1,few,TGTGCCAGCAGCCTCTCGGGACTACTATACAATGAGCAGTTCTTC,CASSLSGLLYNEQFF
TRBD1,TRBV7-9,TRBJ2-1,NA,TGTGCCAGCAGCCATACAGGGGCCTGGGAGCAGTTCTTC,CASSHTGAWEQFF
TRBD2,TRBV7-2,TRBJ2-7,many,TGTGCCAGCAGCTTAGTAGGCGGGAGGGCTGGGGGCGAGCAGTACTTC,CASSLVGGRAGGEQYF
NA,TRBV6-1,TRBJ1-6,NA,TGTGCCAGCAGTGTACGACCTCCGGACTTTCGATTGCCGTCACCCCTCCACTTT,CASSVRPPDFRLPSPLHF
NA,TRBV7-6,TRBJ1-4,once,TGTGCCAGCAGCTTAGGACGGGCAACTAATGAAAAACTGTTTTTT,CASSLGRATNEKLFF
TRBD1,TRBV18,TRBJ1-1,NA,TGTGCCAGCTCACGCCGGGGGACAGGGCTGAACACTGAAGCTTTCTTT,CASSRRGTGLNTEAFF
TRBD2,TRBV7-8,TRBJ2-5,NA,TGTGCCAGCAGCTTAAGCCGGGGGGTAGAGACCCAGTACTTC,CASSLSRGVETQYF
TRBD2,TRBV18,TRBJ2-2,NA,TGTGCCAGCTCACCGGAGACTAGCGGGAGGGCCGGGGAGCTGTTTTTT,CASSPETSGRAGELFF
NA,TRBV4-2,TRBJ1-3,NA,TGTGCCAGCAGCCAAGATAGCGAACTCTGGAGTAACACCATATATTTT,CASSQDSELWSNTIYF
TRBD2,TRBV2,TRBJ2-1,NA,TGTGCCAGCTCCGCCGGGACTAGCGGCAATGAGCAGTTCTTC,CASSAGTSGNEQFF
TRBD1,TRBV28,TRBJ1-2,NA,TGTGCCAGCAGTCAGACGACAGGGCCCTATGGCTACACCTTC,CASSQTTGPYGYTF
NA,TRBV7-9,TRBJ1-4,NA,TGTGCCAGCAGCTTAGATCGAGAGGGAAAACTGTTTTTT,CASSLDREGKLFF
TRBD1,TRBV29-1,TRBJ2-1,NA,TGCAGCGTGCGGCAGGGGGCGCGTCTCAATGAGCAGTTCTTC,CSVRQGARLNEQFF
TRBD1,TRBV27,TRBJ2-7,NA,TGTGCCAGCAGTTTTATACAGGGGGCAGGCGAGCAGTACTTC,CASSFIQGAGEQYF
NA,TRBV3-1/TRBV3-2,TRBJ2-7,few,TGTGCCAGCAGCGGAGCGGGTTTCTCCTACGAGCAGTACTTC,CASSGAGFSYEQYF
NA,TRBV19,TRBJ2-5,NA,TGTGCCAGTAGTATAGATCCCAGTGGAGAGACCCAGTACTTC,CASSIDPSGETQYF
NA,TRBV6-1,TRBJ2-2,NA,TGTGCCAGCAGTGAAGCGCCTGCTTTCCCTGGGCAAGTCAGCCCCGGGGAGCTGTTTTTT,CASSEAPAFPGQVSPGELFF
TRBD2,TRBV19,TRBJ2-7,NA,TGTGCCAGTAGCCGGCGACTAGCGGAAACCTACGAGCAGTACTTC,CASSRRLAETYEQYF
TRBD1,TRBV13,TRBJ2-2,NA,TGTGCCAGCAGCCGCTCCGGGACAGGGTACACCGGGGAGCTGTTTTTT,CASSRSGTGYTGELFF
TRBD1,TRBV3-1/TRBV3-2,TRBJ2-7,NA,TGTGCCAGCAGCCAAGGGGACAGGGTAGGCGAGCAGTACTTC,CASSQGDRVGEQYF
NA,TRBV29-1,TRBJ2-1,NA,TGCAGCGTTGCTGGGGGGACCTACAATGAGCAGTTCTTC,CSVAGGTYNEQFF
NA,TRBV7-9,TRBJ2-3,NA,TGTGCCAGCAGCCCAGCCGGGTTCCACACAGATACGCAGTATTTT,CASSPAGFHTDTQYF
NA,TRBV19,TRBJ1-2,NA,TGTGCCAGTAGTGCGGGCCGGCCTGCTTTTGGCTACACCTTC,CASSAGRPAFGYTF
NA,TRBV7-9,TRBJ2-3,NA,TGTGCCAGCAGCTTAACCGGGGGCACAGATACGCAGTATTTT,CASSLTGGTDTQYF
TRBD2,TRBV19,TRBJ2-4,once,TGTGCCAGTACCCAGGGAGGGTTGGCCAAAAACATTCAGTACTTC,CASTQGGLAKNIQYF
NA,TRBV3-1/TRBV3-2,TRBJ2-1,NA,TGTGCCAGCAGCCCCTACAGGGGGAGGGACAATGAGCAGTTCTTC,CASSPYRGRDNEQFF
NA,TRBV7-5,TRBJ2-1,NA,TGTGCCAGAAGCTTAGAGGGGGCCAGCCACAATGAGCAGTTCTTC,CARSLEGASHNEQFF
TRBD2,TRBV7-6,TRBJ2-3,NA,TGTGCCAGCAGCCCAGCGGTCGGGAGCGGGAGGGCGCAGTATTTT,CASSPAVGSGRAQYF
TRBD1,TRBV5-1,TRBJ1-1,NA,TGCGCCAGCAGTCAGGGGGACCGTCAGAGGACTGAAGCTTTCTTT,CASSQGDRQRTEAFF
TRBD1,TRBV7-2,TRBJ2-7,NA,TGTGCCAGCAGCTCCGCCGGGACAGCGTACGAGCAGTACTTC,CASSSAGTAYEQYF
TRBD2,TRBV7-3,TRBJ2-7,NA,TGTGCCAACTGGGGGAGGGTCCGATGGGAGCAGTACTTC,CANWGRVRWEQYF
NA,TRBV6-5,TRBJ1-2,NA,TGTGCCAGCAGTTATCTCTCGGGTACGAACTATGGCTACACCTTC,CASSYLSGTNYGYTF
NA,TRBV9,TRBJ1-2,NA,TGTGCCAGCAGCGTAGCGGGGGTAGGGGCCTATGGCTACACCTTC,CASSVAGVGAYGYTF
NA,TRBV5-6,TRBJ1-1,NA,TGTGCCAGCAGTCTTCGGACGGGAATGAACACTGAAGCTTTCTTT,CASSLRTGMNTEAFF
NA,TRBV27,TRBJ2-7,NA,TGTGCCAGCAGCGGGGGGCGGGTCTCCTACGAGCAGTACTTC,CASSGGRVSYEQYF
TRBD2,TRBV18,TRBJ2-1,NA,TGTGCCAGCATACCTTTGGGAGCGGGGTCCTACAATGAGCAGTTCTTC,CASIPLGAGSYNEQFF
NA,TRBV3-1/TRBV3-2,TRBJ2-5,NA,TGTGCCAGCAGCCAAGCCCCGGGTAGAGAGACCCAGTACTTC,CASSQAPGRETQYF
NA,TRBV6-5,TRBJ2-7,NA,TGTGCCAGCAGTAAGGGGGCGGGGGAGCAGTACTTC,CASSKGAGEQYF
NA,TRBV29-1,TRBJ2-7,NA,TGCAGCGTTGAGGGGGGACAGAGCAGTAAGATCTACGAGCAGTACTTC,CSVEGGQSSKIYEQYF
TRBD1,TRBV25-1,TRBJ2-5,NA,TGTGCCAGCAGTGGGCTGGGACAGGGGGAGGAGACCCAGTACTTC,CASSGLGQGEETQYF
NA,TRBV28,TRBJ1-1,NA,TGTGCCAGCAGGTCAGGGGCGACTGAAGCTTTCTTT,CASRSGATEAFF
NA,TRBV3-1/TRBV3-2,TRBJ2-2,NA,TGTGCCAGCAGCCAAGAGGCCAGGGGACCCTACACCGGGGAGCTGTTTTTT,CASSQEARGPYTGELFF
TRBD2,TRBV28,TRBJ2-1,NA,TGTGCCAGCACCCGGGACGGACTAGACAATGAGCAGTTCTTC,CASTRDGLDNEQFF
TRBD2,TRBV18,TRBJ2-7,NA,TGTGCCAGCTCACCCGCGGGACTAGCGGGAGGGTCCCCGACATCCTACGAGCAGTACTTC,CASSPAGLAGGSPTSYEQYF
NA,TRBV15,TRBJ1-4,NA,TGTGCCACCAGCAAAGGACAGCCTTCGGGGGAAAAACTGTTTTTT,CATSKGQPSGEKLFF
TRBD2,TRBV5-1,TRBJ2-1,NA,TGCGCCAGCAGCTTGGCTAGCGGGGCCTTCGGGAATGAGCAGTTCTTC,CASSLASGAFGNEQFF
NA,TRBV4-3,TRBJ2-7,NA,TGCGCCAGCAGCCAAGCTATCAACAGGGTCTACGAGCAGTACTTC,CASSQAINRVYEQYF
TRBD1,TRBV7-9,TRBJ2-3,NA,TGTGCCAGCAGAGGACAGGGTATGCCAGATACGCAGTATTTT,CASRGQGMPDTQYF